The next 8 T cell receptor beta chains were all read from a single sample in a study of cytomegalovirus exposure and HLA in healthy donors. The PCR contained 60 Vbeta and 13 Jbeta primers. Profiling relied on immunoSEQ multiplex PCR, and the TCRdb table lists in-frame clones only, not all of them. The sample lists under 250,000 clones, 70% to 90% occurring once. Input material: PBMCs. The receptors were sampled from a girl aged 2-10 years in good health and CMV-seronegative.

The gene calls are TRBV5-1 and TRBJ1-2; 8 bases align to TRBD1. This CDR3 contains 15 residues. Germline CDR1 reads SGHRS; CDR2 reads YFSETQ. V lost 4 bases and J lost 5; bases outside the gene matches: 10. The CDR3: CASSRGTGESYGYTF. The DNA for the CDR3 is TGCGCCAGCAGCAGAGGGACAGGAGAGAGTTATGGCTACACCTTC.

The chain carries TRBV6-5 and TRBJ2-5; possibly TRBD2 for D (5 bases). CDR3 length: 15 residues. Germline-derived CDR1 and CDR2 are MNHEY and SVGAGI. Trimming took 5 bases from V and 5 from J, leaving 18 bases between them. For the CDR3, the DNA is TGTGCCAGCAGTCCTCGAGGTAGCTCGGGGGAGACCCAGTACTTC. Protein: CASSPRGSSGETQYF.

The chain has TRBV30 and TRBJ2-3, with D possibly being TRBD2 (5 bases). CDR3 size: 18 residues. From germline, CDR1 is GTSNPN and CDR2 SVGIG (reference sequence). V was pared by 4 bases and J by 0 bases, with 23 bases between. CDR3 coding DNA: TGTGCCTGGACCAATACTATTCCTAAGCGGTATAGCACAGATACGCAGTATTTT. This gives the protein CAWTNTIPKRYSTDTQYF.

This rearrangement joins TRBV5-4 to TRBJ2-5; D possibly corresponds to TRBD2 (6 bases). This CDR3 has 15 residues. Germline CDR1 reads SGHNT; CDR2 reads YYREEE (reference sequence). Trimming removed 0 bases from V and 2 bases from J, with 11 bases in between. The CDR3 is CASSLESGTQETQYF. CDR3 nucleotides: TGTGCCAGCAGCTTGGAGTCCGGGACTCAAGAGACCCAGTACTTC.

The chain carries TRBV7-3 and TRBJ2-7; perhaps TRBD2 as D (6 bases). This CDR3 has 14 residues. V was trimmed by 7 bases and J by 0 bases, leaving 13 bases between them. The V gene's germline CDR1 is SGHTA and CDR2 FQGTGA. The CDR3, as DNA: TGTGCCAGCAAAAAGGGAGGAGGCTCCTACGAGCAGTACTTC. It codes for CASKKGGGSYEQYF.

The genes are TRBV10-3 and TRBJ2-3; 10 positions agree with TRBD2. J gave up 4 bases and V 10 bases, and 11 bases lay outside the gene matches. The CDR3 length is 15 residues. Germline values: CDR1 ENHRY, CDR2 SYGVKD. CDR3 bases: TGTGCCAGCTGGGGGAGCGGGGGGGGCCCAGATACGCAGTATTTT. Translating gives CASWGSGGGPDTQYF.

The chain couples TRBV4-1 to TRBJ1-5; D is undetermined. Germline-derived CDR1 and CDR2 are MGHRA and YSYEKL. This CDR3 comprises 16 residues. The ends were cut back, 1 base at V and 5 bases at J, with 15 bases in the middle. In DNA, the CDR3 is TGCGCCAGCAGCCAAGTACCCAGGCGGGTTCATCAGCCCCAGCATTTT. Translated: CASSQVPRRVHQPQHF.

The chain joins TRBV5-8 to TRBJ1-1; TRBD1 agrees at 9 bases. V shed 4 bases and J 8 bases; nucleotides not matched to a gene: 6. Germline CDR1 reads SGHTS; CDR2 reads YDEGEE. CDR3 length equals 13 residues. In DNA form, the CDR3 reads TGTGCCAGCAGCCACAGGGGGCGGGAAGAAGCTTTCTTT. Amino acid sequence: CASSHRGREEAFF.